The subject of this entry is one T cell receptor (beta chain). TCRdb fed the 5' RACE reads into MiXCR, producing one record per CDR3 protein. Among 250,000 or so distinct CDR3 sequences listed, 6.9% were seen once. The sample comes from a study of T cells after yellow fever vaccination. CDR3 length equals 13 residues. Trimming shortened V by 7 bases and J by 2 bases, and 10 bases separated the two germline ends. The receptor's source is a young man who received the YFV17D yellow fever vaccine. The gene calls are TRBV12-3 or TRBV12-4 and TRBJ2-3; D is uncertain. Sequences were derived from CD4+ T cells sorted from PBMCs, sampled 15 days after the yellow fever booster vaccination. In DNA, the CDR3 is TGTGCCAGCAAGGACCAGCTCACAGATACGCAGTATTTT. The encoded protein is CASKDQLTDTQYF.